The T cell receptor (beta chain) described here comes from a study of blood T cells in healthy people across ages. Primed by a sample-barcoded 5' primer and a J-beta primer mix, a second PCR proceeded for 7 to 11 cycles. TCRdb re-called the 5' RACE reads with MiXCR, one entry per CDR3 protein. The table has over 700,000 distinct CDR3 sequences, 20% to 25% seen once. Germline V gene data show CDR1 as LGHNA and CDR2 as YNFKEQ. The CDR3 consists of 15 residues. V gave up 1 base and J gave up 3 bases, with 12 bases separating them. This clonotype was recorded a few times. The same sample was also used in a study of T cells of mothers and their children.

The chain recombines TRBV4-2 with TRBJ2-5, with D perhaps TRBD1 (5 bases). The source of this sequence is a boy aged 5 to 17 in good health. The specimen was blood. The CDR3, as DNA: TGTGCCAGCAGCCAAGCGGAGACAGCCGAAGAGACCCAGTACTTC. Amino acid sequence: CASSQAETAEETQYF.